This TCR beta chain was retrieved from a study of blood T cell repertoires in COVID-19 (TCRdb year 2020). Regarding the research as a whole: Samples covering the acute and convalescent phases of COVID-19 were provided by collaborators in the United States, Italy and Spain. A de-identified subject ID, COVID-19 status, age in years and sex were almost always included in the sample metadata. The prospective study material was composed of cDNA or gDNA derived from T cells, B-cell-depleted T cells, or PBMCs. HLA class I and class II types, where available, came from metadata supplied by the sample provider rather than from assay-based typing. The samples were drawn from the first 160 participants of the ongoing ImmuneRACE study and from 1,254 subjects provided by 6 global collaborators. The repertoires were released in a freely available public database intended as a resource for research on the immune response to SARS-CoV-2. The dataset comprised deeply sampled blood TCRbeta repertoires from subjects exposed to, actively infected with, or recovered from COVID-19. Results the study describes overall, beyond this receptor: The quantity of clinical and demographic metadata differed by source and by participant and was supplied without curation.

The immunoSEQ Assay, a bias-controlled multiplex PCR, was used to amplify TCRbeta CDR3 regions from genomic DNA. The authors' pipeline ran thus. The number of nucleated cells in each sample was estimated by amplification of reference gene primers within the assay. To quantify the absolute abundance of each unique TCRbeta CDR3 rearrangement, sequence reads were collapsed and filtered. For each sample, productive Simpson clonality was calculated as the square root of Simpson's diversity index across productive rearrangements. TCRdb limited this immuneACCESS table to in-frame rearrangements with V and J called. A share of clones is missing; checked studies link under half to unresolved V genes, and the rest is unexplained. V, J and clone size were drawn from that table, and D and trimming were deduced from the DNA. Recorded for this sample are about 220,000 clones; 88% of them occurred a single time. The ten biggest clones cover 2.6% of the sample.

Remarks on this clone: The antigen it binds to is not known. Base qualities were left out, and no much larger clone turns up one base away.

The trim is 0 bases for V and 9 bases for J, with a gap of 11 bases between the germline ends. CDR1 and CDR2 were assigned from the germline V gene as KGHSH and LQKENI. CDR3 length: 13 amino acids, cysteine to phenylalanine. Only the CDR3 DNA stays, 39 bases, in frame from base 1. In the prospective study, participants were roughly 18 to 90 years old, resided in around 25 geographic areas of the United States, and were enrolled through a virtual design. Cohort assignment in the prospective study relied on participant-reported clinical history from a screening survey and a study questionnaire. Recovered participants in ImmuneRACE Cohort 3 were defined as having two consecutive negative NP/OP PCR tests, clearance from a healthcare professional, or resolution of symptoms. In the prospective study, whole blood, serum and a nasopharyngeal or oropharyngeal swab were collected from each participant by mobile phlebotomists. Over a 2-month period, participants in the prospective study had the option of providing additional blood draws and questionnaires. Prospective study blood samples were shipped either frozen or at room temperature before DNA extraction.

The sequenced sample consisted of PBMCs or T cells enriched from blood (not recorded which). The chain is assembled from TRBV18 and TRBJ1-1, with a weak D call of TRBD1 (6 bases match). This sequence originates from a woman aged 25-40 years who had recovered from COVID-19. The nucleotide sequence reads as follows: TGTGCCAGCTCACCACCGAACAGGGTGAAAGCTTTCTTT. This yields the protein CASSPPNRVKAFF. Joined to the reference TRBV18 and TRBJ1-1 proteins, this CDR3 gives the full variable domain: NAGVMQNPRHLVRRRGQEARLRCSPMKGHSHVYWYRQLPEEGLKFMVYLQKENIIDESGMPKERFSAEFPKEGPSILRIQQVVRGDSAAYFCASSPPNRVKAFFGQGTRLTVV.